The rows below give T cell receptor beta chains drawn from one sample of a study of shared clonotypes between healthy human individuals. Some clones are missing from TCRdb's copy, which holds only in-frame ones; the method was immunoSEQ multiplex PCR. The table has some 2.3 million clones, 85% to 95% seen once. Sequenced: naive CD4+ T cells from PBMCs. These receptors originate from a man between 18 and 35 years old in good health. Some clones in this sample may be carry-over from other donors' samples. CDR3s include the opening cysteine and the closing phenylalanine or tryptophan. A D gene is named only where the DNA matches it firmly. Clone size is stated in some rows and not others, as once, few, many or a class when expanded.

j_call: TRBJ1-1
clone_size: NA
d_call: NA
v_call: TRBV28
cdr3_nt: TGTGCCAGCAGTTTCCCAACCGGGTCAGAAAACACTGAAGCTTTCTTT
cdr3_aa: CASSFPTGSENTEAFF

j_call: TRBJ1-1
clone_size: NA
d_call: NA
v_call: TRBV6-6
cdr3_nt: TGTGCCAGCAGCTCCGAGGCTGAAGCTTTCTTT
cdr3_aa: CASSSEAEAFF

j_call: TRBJ2-7
clone_size: NA
d_call: TRBD1
v_call: TRBV28
cdr3_nt: TGTGCCAGCAGTTCCCAGGGGGTAAGCTCCTACGAGCAGTACTTC
cdr3_aa: CASSSQGVSSYEQYF

j_call: TRBJ1-5
clone_size: NA
d_call: NA
v_call: TRBV28
cdr3_nt: TGTGCCAGCAGCCCCGGCCTGAGGGGCAATCAGCCCCAGCATTTT
cdr3_aa: CASSPGLRGNQPQHF

j_call: TRBJ1-1
clone_size: NA
d_call: NA
v_call: TRBV11-2
cdr3_nt: TGTGCCAGCAGCCTTAGGGGGGAATCCCCTGAAGCTTTCTTT
cdr3_aa: CASSLRGESPEAFF

j_call: TRBJ2-1
clone_size: NA
d_call: NA
v_call: TRBV14
cdr3_nt: TGTGCCAGCAGCCAATTTTCTGAGCAGTTCTTC
cdr3_aa: CASSQFSEQFF

j_call: TRBJ2-7
clone_size: NA
d_call: NA
v_call: TRBV28
cdr3_nt: TGTGCCAGCAGCGCGGCCGGTGTTAGCTCCTACGAGCAGTACTTC
cdr3_aa: CASSAAGVSSYEQYF

j_call: TRBJ2-7
clone_size: NA
d_call: TRBD1
v_call: TRBV6-1
cdr3_nt: TGTGCCAGCAGTGAACAGGGGGCTGGCTACGAGCAGTACTTC
cdr3_aa: CASSEQGAGYEQYF

j_call: TRBJ2-1
clone_size: NA
d_call: NA
v_call: TRBV30
cdr3_nt: TGTGCCTGGTCGAGGAATGAGCAGTTCTTC
cdr3_aa: CAWSRNEQFF

j_call: TRBJ1-1
clone_size: NA
d_call: NA
v_call: TRBV4-2
cdr3_nt: TGTGCCAGCAGCCCCAGAGTGAACACTGAAGCTTTCTTT
cdr3_aa: CASSPRVNTEAFF

j_call: TRBJ2-6
clone_size: NA
d_call: NA
v_call: TRBV9
cdr3_nt: TGTGCCAGCAGCACCCGGACCCTTACGGGCGGGGCCAACGTCCTGACTTTC
cdr3_aa: CASSTRTLTGGANVLTF

j_call: TRBJ2-2
clone_size: NA
d_call: NA
v_call: TRBV7-2
cdr3_nt: TGTGCCAGCAGTGTGGGCGGAAGCACCGGGGAGCTGTTTTTT
cdr3_aa: CASSVGGSTGELFF

j_call: TRBJ2-2
clone_size: NA
d_call: TRBD1
v_call: TRBV7-9
cdr3_nt: TGTGCCAGCAGCTGGGACAGGGGGACCGGGGAGCTGTTTTTT
cdr3_aa: CASSWDRGTGELFF

j_call: TRBJ2-7
clone_size: NA
d_call: TRBD1
v_call: TRBV18
cdr3_nt: TGTGCCAGCTCACCCCGACAGGGGACGGACGAGCAGTACTTC
cdr3_aa: CASSPRQGTDEQYF

j_call: TRBJ1-5
clone_size: NA
d_call: NA
v_call: TRBV19
cdr3_nt: TGTGCCAGTAGGGCCAGGGCCCGGTTGAGCAATCAGCCCCAGCATTTT
cdr3_aa: CASRARARLSNQPQHF

j_call: TRBJ2-1
clone_size: NA
d_call: TRBD2
v_call: TRBV5-4
cdr3_nt: TGTGCCAGCAGCTTAGGTGGGTTGACTAGCGGGAAGAATGAGCAGTTCTTC
cdr3_aa: CASSLGGLTSGKNEQFF

j_call: TRBJ2-7
clone_size: once
d_call: TRBD2
v_call: TRBV9
cdr3_nt: TGTGCCAGCAGCGCCGGACAAAATCTGAGGCTAGCGGGGGCCTCCTACGAGCAGTACTTC
cdr3_aa: CASSAGQNLRLAGASYEQYF

j_call: TRBJ2-7
clone_size: NA
d_call: TRBD2
v_call: TRBV5-1
cdr3_nt: TGCGCCAGCAGCTTGGCGGGACGGTACGGCCCTAGCGGGAGTACGTACGAGCAGTACTTC
cdr3_aa: CASSLAGRYGPSGSTYEQYF

j_call: TRBJ1-4
clone_size: NA
d_call: NA
v_call: TRBV7-2
cdr3_nt: TGTGCCAGCAGCTACAATCGGGGGGAAAAACTGTTTTTT
cdr3_aa: CASSYNRGEKLFF

j_call: TRBJ2-7
clone_size: NA
d_call: NA
v_call: TRBV5-1
cdr3_nt: TGCGCCAGCAGCTTAGGACGGCCCACCTACGAGCAGTACTTC
cdr3_aa: CASSLGRPTYEQYF

j_call: TRBJ2-1
clone_size: NA
d_call: TRBD2
v_call: TRBV9
cdr3_nt: TGTGCCAGCAGCGCCCGACGGGAGGTTTCCTACAATGAGCAGTTCTTC
cdr3_aa: CASSARREVSYNEQFF

j_call: TRBJ1-4
clone_size: NA
d_call: NA
v_call: TRBV5-1
cdr3_nt: TGCGCCAGCAGCTTGAACTGGTTCTCAACTAATGAAAAACTGTTTTTT
cdr3_aa: CASSLNWFSTNEKLFF

j_call: TRBJ2-1
clone_size: NA
d_call: NA
v_call: TRBV18
cdr3_nt: TGTGCCAGCTCACCAATCCGGCCTGACAATGAGCAGTTCTTC
cdr3_aa: CASSPIRPDNEQFF

j_call: TRBJ2-6
clone_size: NA
d_call: TRBD1
v_call: TRBV28
cdr3_nt: TGTGCCAGCAGTCTTTCGGTCGGACAGGCCCTCCTGACTTTC
cdr3_aa: CASSLSVGQALLTF

j_call: TRBJ2-4
clone_size: NA
d_call: NA
v_call: TRBV7-9
cdr3_nt: TGTGCCAGCAGCTTAGTGGCTTCGGGGGCTGCTGTAGCCAAAAACATTCAGTACTTC
cdr3_aa: CASSLVASGAAVAKNIQYF

j_call: TRBJ2-1
clone_size: NA
d_call: NA
v_call: TRBV29-1
cdr3_nt: TGCAGCGTTGAAGGGGGCGGGAATGAGCAGTTCTTC
cdr3_aa: CSVEGGGNEQFF

j_call: TRBJ1-1
clone_size: once
d_call: NA
v_call: TRBV5-1
cdr3_nt: TGCGCCAGCAGCCAATACTCCCCCCTTACTGAAGCTTTCTTT
cdr3_aa: CASSQYSPLTEAFF

j_call: TRBJ1-5
clone_size: NA
d_call: NA
v_call: TRBV6-6
cdr3_nt: TGTGCCAGCAATACCGGGACCTATCAAGGTCAGCCCCAGCATTTT
cdr3_aa: CASNTGTYQGQPQHF

j_call: TRBJ2-1
clone_size: NA
d_call: NA
v_call: TRBV2
cdr3_nt: TGTGCCAGCAGCGCGGACAGACTTGGGAATGAGCAGTTCTTC
cdr3_aa: CASSADRLGNEQFF

j_call: TRBJ2-7
clone_size: NA
d_call: TRBD2
v_call: TRBV6-6
cdr3_nt: TGTGCCAGCAGTTACTCTGGGGGGGTGGGAGTGGGCGAGCAGTACTTC
cdr3_aa: CASSYSGGVGVGEQYF

j_call: TRBJ2-7
clone_size: NA
d_call: NA
v_call: TRBV4-2
cdr3_nt: TGTGCCAGCAGCCAAGTTGAGACAGCCTACTACGAGCAGTACTTC
cdr3_aa: CASSQVETAYYEQYF

j_call: TRBJ1-5
clone_size: NA
d_call: NA
v_call: TRBV6-1
cdr3_nt: TGTGCCAGCAGTGCCCGTCCAGGGACGCCGGGGCCCCAGCATTTT
cdr3_aa: CASSARPGTPGPQHF

j_call: TRBJ2-7
clone_size: NA
d_call: TRBD2
v_call: TRBV28
cdr3_nt: TGTGCCAGCAGTCCAGTAAAACAACTAGCGGGAGTTTGGGGTGAATCCGAGCAGTACTTC
cdr3_aa: CASSPVKQLAGVWGESEQYF

j_call: TRBJ2-7
clone_size: NA
d_call: TRBD2
v_call: TRBV7-2
cdr3_nt: TGTGCCAGCAGCTTAGGTACTAGCGGGAGTCGAGAGCAGTACTTC
cdr3_aa: CASSLGTSGSREQYF

j_call: TRBJ2-7
clone_size: NA
d_call: TRBD2
v_call: TRBV7-2
cdr3_nt: TGTGCCAGCAGCACCGGACTAGCGGTGGGCGAGCAGTACTTC
cdr3_aa: CASSTGLAVGEQYF

j_call: TRBJ2-1
clone_size: once
d_call: TRBD2
v_call: TRBV5-4
cdr3_nt: TGTGCCAGCACCCAACCGGGTCTAGCGGAAACAGATGAGCAGTTCTTC
cdr3_aa: CASTQPGLAETDEQFF

j_call: TRBJ2-1
clone_size: NA
d_call: NA
v_call: TRBV11-2
cdr3_nt: TGTGCCAGCAGCCCCGAGTCCGCGTACTCCTACAATGAGCAGTTCTTC
cdr3_aa: CASSPESAYSYNEQFF

j_call: TRBJ2-3
clone_size: NA
d_call: NA
v_call: TRBV9
cdr3_nt: TGTGCCAGCAGCGTATACCCGGCGGGCGGAGGGGATACGCAGTATTTT
cdr3_aa: CASSVYPAGGGDTQYF

j_call: TRBJ2-1
clone_size: NA
d_call: TRBD2
v_call: TRBV6-5
cdr3_nt: TGTGCCAGCAGGTCGGGACTAGCGTCATTCAGCCTGTTCTTC
cdr3_aa: CASRSGLASFSLFF

j_call: TRBJ2-1
clone_size: once
d_call: TRBD2
v_call: TRBV5-1
cdr3_nt: TGCGCCAGCAGCCGAGGGGCTAGCGGATACTACAATGAGCAGTTCTTC
cdr3_aa: CASSRGASGYYNEQFF

j_call: TRBJ2-1
clone_size: NA
d_call: TRBD2
v_call: TRBV4-2
cdr3_nt: TGTGCCAGCAGCCAAGAACCCCGCGGGAGCTCCTACAATGAGCAGTTCTTC
cdr3_aa: CASSQEPRGSSYNEQFF

j_call: TRBJ1-2
clone_size: NA
d_call: NA
v_call: TRBV6-5
cdr3_nt: TGTGCCAGCAGCCCCAGGGGTGGTGGCTATGGCTACACCTTC
cdr3_aa: CASSPRGGGYGYTF

j_call: TRBJ2-1
clone_size: NA
d_call: NA
v_call: TRBV14
cdr3_nt: TGTGCCAGCAGCCGACTGAGAGACAATGAGCAGTTCTTC
cdr3_aa: CASSRLRDNEQFF

j_call: TRBJ2-1
clone_size: NA
d_call: NA
v_call: TRBV2
cdr3_nt: TGTGCCAGCAAACTGATCTCCTACAATGAGCAGTTCTTC
cdr3_aa: CASKLISYNEQFF

j_call: TRBJ2-4
clone_size: NA
d_call: TRBD2
v_call: TRBV5-4
cdr3_nt: TGTGCCAGCAGCTCTGGGACTAGCGGGAAAAACATTCAGTACTTC
cdr3_aa: CASSSGTSGKNIQYF

j_call: TRBJ2-1
clone_size: NA
d_call: TRBD2
v_call: TRBV28
cdr3_nt: TGTGCCAGCAGGGCTAGCGGGAGGTTGGGGTACAATGAGCAGTTCTTC
cdr3_aa: CASRASGRLGYNEQFF

j_call: TRBJ2-5
clone_size: once
d_call: NA
v_call: TRBV7-9
cdr3_nt: TGTGCCAGCAGTATCCGGGCCATGTATCGTGGCCAGTACTTC
cdr3_aa: CASSIRAMYRGQYF

j_call: TRBJ2-2
clone_size: NA
d_call: TRBD2
v_call: TRBV7-3
cdr3_nt: TGTGCCAGCAGCCCATGGACTAGCGTAAACACCGGGGAGCTGTTTTTT
cdr3_aa: CASSPWTSVNTGELFF

j_call: TRBJ1-4
clone_size: NA
d_call: NA
v_call: TRBV18
cdr3_nt: TGTGCCAGCTCACCACCCGGGACAACTAATGAAAAACTGTTTTTT
cdr3_aa: CASSPPGTTNEKLFF

j_call: TRBJ2-7
clone_size: NA
d_call: TRBD1
v_call: TRBV6-6
cdr3_nt: TGTGCCAGCACCCTAGGGGGCAGTACCTACGAGCAGTACTTC
cdr3_aa: CASTLGGSTYEQYF

j_call: TRBJ2-7
clone_size: NA
d_call: NA
v_call: TRBV4-1
cdr3_nt: TGCGCCAGCAGCCAAGATGTTGGGGTGAGGGCCTACGAGCAGTACTTC
cdr3_aa: CASSQDVGVRAYEQYF